The clone carrying this T cell receptor (beta chain) has a handful of counts. The PCR employed 60 Vbeta primers together with 13 Jbeta primers. TCRdb keeps only in-frame clones here, not all; method: immunoSEQ multiplex PCR. The profile shows under 150,000 clones, around 84% of them singletons. This specimen belongs to a study of cytomegalovirus exposure and HLA in healthy donors. CDR1 and CDR2 (germline): LNHNV, YYDKDF (reference sequence). The CDR3 covers 15 residues. J was trimmed by 4 bases and V by 3 bases; bases with no gene match: 8. Specimen: PBMCs. This sequence joins TRBV15 and TRBJ2-7; 8 bases line up with TRBD1. The receptor comes from a man aged 50 or older in good health and CMV-seronegative. CDR3 bases: TGTGCCACCAGCAGGCCGGGACAGGTGAAGTACGAGCAGTACTTC. Its translation: CATSRPGQVKYEQYF.